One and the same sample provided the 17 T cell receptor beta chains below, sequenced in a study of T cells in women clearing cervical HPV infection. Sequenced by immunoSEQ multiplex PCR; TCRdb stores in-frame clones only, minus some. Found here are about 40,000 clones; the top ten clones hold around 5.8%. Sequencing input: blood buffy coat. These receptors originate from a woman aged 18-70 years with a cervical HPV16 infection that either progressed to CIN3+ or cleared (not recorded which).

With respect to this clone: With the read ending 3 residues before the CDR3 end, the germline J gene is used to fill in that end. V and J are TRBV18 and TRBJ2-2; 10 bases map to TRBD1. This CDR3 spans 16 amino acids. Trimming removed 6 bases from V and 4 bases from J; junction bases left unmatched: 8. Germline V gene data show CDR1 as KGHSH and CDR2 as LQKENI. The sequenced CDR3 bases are TGTGCCAGCTCGCCTCCGGGACAGGGGCGCACCGGGGAG. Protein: CASSPPGQGRTGE. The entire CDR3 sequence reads CASSPPGQGRTGELFF.

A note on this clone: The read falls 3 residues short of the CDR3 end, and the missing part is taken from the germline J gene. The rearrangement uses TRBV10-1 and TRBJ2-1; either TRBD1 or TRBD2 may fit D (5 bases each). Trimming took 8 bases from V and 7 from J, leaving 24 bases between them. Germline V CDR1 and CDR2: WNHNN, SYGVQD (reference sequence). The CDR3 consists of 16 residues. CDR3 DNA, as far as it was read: TGCGCCAGCGCCAAGGGTCGAGGGGCTCATCGGAATGAG. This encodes CASAKGRGAHRNE. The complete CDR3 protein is CASAKGRGAHRNEQFF.

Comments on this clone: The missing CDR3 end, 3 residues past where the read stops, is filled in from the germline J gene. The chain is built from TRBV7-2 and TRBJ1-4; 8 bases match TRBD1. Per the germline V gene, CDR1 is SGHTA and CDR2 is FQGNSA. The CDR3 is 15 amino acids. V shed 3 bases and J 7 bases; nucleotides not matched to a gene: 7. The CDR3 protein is CASSFRTGRIEKLFF. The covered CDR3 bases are TGTGCCAGCAGCTTCCGGACAGGGCGTATTGAAAAA.

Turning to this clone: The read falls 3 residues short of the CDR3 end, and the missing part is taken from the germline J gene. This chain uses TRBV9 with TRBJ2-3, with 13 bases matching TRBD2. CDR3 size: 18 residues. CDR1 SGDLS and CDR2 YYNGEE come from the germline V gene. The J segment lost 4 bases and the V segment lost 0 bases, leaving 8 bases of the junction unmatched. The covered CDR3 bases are TGTGCCAGCAGCGTAGAAGGGGGACTAGCGGGACGGGCAGATACG. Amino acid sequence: CASSVEGGLAGRADT. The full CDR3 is CASSVEGGLAGRADTQYF.

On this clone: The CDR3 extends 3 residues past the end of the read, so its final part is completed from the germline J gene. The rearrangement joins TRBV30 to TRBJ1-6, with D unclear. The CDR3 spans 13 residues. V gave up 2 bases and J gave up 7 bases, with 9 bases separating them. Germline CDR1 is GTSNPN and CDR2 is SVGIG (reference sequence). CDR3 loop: CAWSQTTNSPLHF. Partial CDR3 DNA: TGTGCCTGGAGTCAGACGACAAATTCACCC.

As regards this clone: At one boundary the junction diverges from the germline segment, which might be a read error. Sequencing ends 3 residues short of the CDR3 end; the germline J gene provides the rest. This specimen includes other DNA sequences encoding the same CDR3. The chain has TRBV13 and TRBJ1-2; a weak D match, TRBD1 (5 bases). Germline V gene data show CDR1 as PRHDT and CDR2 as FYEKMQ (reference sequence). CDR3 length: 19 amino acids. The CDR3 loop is CASSSTYPDSRITNYGYTF. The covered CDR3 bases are TGTGCCAGCAGCTCAACCTACCCAGACAGTAGAATCACTAACTATGGA.

Incomplete CDR3 DNA: TGCGCCAGCAGCTTTCTGGGACAGGGCGGACAAGAGACC. This encodes CASSFLGQGGQET. The entire CDR3 reads CASSFLGQGGQETQYF. The chain combines TRBV5-1 with TRBJ2-5, with TRBD1 matching over 9 bases. The read gets to within 3 residues of the CDR3 end, and the germline J gene fills in the rest. V lost 2 bases to trimming and J lost 2 bases; unmatched junction nucleotides: 7. The V gene's germline CDR1 is SGHRS and CDR2 YFSETQ. The CDR3 is 16 residues long.

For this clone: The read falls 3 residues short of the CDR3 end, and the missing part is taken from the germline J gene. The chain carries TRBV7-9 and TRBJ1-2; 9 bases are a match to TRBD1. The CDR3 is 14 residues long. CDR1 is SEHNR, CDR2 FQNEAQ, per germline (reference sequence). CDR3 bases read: TGTGCCAGCAGCTTAGCGCTCCGACAGGGGGAC. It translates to CASSLALRQGD. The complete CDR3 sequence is CASSLALRQGDYTF.

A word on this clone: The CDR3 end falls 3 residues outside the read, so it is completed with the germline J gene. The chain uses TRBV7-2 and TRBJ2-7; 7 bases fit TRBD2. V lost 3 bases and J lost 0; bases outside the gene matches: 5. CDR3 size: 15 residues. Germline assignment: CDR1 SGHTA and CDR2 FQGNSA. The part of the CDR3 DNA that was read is TGTGCCAGCAGCTTTTGGGGGGGGAGCTCCTACGAG. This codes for CASSFWGGSSYE. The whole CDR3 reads CASSFWGGSSYEQYF.

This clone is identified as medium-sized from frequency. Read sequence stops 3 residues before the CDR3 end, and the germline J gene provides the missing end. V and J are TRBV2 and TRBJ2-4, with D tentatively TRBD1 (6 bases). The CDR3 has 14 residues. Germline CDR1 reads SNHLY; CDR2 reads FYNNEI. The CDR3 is CASSQTSPGDYQYF. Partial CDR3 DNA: TGTGCCAGCAGCCAAACCTCGCCAGGGGATTAT.

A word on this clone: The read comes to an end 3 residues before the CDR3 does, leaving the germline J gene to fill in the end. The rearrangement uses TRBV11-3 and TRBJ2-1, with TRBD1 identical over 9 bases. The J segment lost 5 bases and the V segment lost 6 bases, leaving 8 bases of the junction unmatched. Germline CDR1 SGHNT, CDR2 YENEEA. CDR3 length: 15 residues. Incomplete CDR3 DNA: TGTGCCAGCAGGACGCCGGGACAGGGTCACAATGAG. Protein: CASRTPGQGHNE. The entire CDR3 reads CASRTPGQGHNEQFF. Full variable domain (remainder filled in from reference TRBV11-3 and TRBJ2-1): EAGVVQSPRYKIIEKKQPVAFWCNPISGHNTLYWYLQNLGQGPELLIRYENEEAVDDSQLPKDRFSAERLKGVDSTLKIQPAELGDSAVYLCASRTPGQGHNEQFFGPGTRLTVL.

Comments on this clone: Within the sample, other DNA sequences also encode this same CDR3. This chain's CDR3 is CAWSVLGHSGNTIYF. The covered CDR3 bases are TGTGCCTGGAGTGTTCTGGGGCACTCTGGAAACACC. The chain couples TRBV30 to TRBJ1-3; a possible D gene is TRBD1 (5 bases). The read stops 3 residues short of the end of the CDR3; the missing end is completed from the germline J gene. V lost 0 bases and J lost 0, with 9 bases in between. There are 15 residues in the CDR3. Germline values: CDR1 GTSNPN, CDR2 SVGIG (reference sequence). Using reference TRBV30 and TRBJ1-3 for the parts outside the CDR3, the full variable domain is SQTIHQWPATLVQPVGSPLSLECTVEGTSNPNLYWYRQAAGRGLQLLFYSVGIGQISSEVPQNLSASRPQDRQFILSSKKLLLSDSGFYLCAWSVLGHSGNTIYFGEGSWLTVV.

The CDR3 bases that were read are TGTGCCAGTCACGGGACAGGGGTTTCCGTACCAATTAGCAATCAGCCC. This encodes CASHGTGVSVPISNQP. The entire CDR3 protein reads CASHGTGVSVPISNQPQHF. The V gene is TRBV19, the J gene TRBJ1-5; 10 positions agree with TRBD1. The observed sequence ends 3 residues before the CDR3 terminus, with the missing tail filled in from the germline J gene. The V gene's germline CDR1 is LNHDA and CDR2 SQIVND (reference sequence). The CDR3 consists of 19 residues. V was pared by 8 bases and J by 0 bases, with 16 bases of the junction left unmatched.

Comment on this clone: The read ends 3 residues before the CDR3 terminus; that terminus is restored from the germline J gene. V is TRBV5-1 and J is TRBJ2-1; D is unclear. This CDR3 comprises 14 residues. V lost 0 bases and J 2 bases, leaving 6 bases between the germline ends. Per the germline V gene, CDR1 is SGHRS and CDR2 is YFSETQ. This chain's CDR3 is CASSLASPYNEQFF. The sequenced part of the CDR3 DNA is TGCGCCAGCAGCTTGGCGTCTCCCTACAATGAG.

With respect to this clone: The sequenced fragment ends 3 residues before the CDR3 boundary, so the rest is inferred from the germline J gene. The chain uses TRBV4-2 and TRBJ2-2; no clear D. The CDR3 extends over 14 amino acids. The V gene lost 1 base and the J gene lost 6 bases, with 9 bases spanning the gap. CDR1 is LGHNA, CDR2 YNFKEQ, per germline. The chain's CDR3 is CASSQVAEPGELFF. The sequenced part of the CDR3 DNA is TGTGCCAGCAGCCAAGTAGCCGAGCCCGGGGAG.

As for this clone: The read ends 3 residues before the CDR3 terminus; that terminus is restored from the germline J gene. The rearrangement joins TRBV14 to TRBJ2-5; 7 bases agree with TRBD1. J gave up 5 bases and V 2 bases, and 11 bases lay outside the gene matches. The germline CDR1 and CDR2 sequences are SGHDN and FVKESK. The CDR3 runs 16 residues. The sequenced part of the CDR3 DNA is TGTGCCAGCAGCCAACATACCGGGACAGCCCGGGAGACC. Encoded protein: CASSQHTGTARET. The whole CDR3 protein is CASSQHTGTARETQYF.

This CDR3 reads CASSQGWGQGASDTQYF. The sequenced CDR3 bases are TGCGCCAGCAGCCAAGGGTGGGGTCAGGGGGCATCGGATACG. This chain links TRBV4-1 with TRBJ2-3, with 8 bases lining up with TRBD1. The CDR3 end is not reached by the read, which stops 3 residues before it; the germline J gene fills it in. CDR1 is MGHRA, CDR2 YSYEKL, per germline. The CDR3 length is 17 residues. V dropped 1 base and J dropped 6; count of bases not matched to a gene: 12.